This TCR beta chain was recorded in a study of T cell repertoires in urothelial bladder cancer. The study's findings and limits: Benign specimens held more T cells than urothelial carcinoma specimens. Up to about 17% of carcinoma infiltrating lymphocytes belonged to one T-cell clone.

The CDR3 consists of 14 residues. Trimming cost V 7 bases and J 0 bases, with 10 bases left between them. Germline V gene lookup returns CDR1 SGHAT and CDR2 FQNNGV. Profiling relied on immunoSEQ multiplex PCR, and the TCRdb table lists in-frame clones only, not all of them. The sample records about 9,000 clones, 58% being singletons. Comments on this clone: Its antigen is not identified.

This TCR came from a human donor with urothelial carcinoma. This chain links TRBV11-2 with TRBJ1-3; D not certain. Source material: tumor-infiltrating cells from bladder cancer. CDR3 region: CASILDGSGNTIYF. CDR3 nucleotide sequence: TGTGCCAGCATCCTTGACGGCTCTGGAAACACCATATATTTT.